The rows below give T cell receptor beta chains drawn from one sample of a study of brain T cells in children with intractable seizures. Sequencing used immunoSEQ multiplex PCR; TCRdb keeps in-frame clones, though not all of them. The sample records 7,500 to 10,000 clones, less than 70% being singletons. The sample here was resected brain tissue, taken at surgery. The receptors come from a girl aged 2-10 years with tuberous sclerosis and intractable seizures. The CDR3 runs from the conserved cysteine through the conserved F or W. Size is omitted from some rows. Given values are once, few, many or a class for expanded clones.

clone size	V gene	J gene	CDR3 protein
-	TRBV2	TRBJ2-1	CASSDGQGPNEQFF
-	TRBV4-1	TRBJ1-5	CASSQEAFGTGNQPQHF
-	TRBV11-2	TRBJ2-2	CASSPDRLARSTGELFF
large	TRBV27	TRBJ2-2	CATAGWNGELFF
-	TRBV7-2	TRBJ1-5	CASSLGGRGGQPQHF
medium-sized	TRBV7-2	TRBJ2-1	CASSSRGDNEQFF
few	TRBV28	TRBJ2-7	CASTPLSGGHEQYF
-	TRBV5-6	TRBJ1-3	CASSPRDLRGNTIYF
once	TRBV21-1	TRBJ2-5	CASSKAGEETQYF
-	TRBV29-1	TRBJ1-1	CSVQPTGGKAFF
-	TRBV25-1	TRBJ1-3	CASRTYSGNTIYF
-	TRBV18	TRBJ1-1	CASSPSGGLIMNTEAFF
-	TRBV3-1/TRBV3-2	TRBJ1-2	CASSLGHYGYTF
few	TRBV7-9	TRBJ2-5	CASSFGTSQETQYF
-	TRBV6-1	TRBJ1-5	CASSEFGQGERNQPQHF
-	TRBV19	TRBJ1-2	CASSGPTGSNYGYTF
-	TRBV5-1	TRBJ2-5	CASSFHQSTQYF
-	TRBV18	TRBJ2-3	CASSPPRGSPDTQYF
-	TRBV3-1/TRBV3-2	TRBJ2-7	CASSRVSSGGAGEQYF
-	TRBV2	TRBJ1-2	CASSARDYGYTF
-	TRBV5-6	TRBJ1-3	CASSLGGSGNTIYF
medium-sized	TRBV4-1	TRBJ2-5	CASSPSRGGWTQYF
few	TRBV7-6	TRBJ2-5	CASSKGTGRPQETQYF
few	TRBV6-5	TRBJ1-4	CASRGSGTANEKLFF
few	TRBV15	TRBJ2-3	CATSRGQGATDTQYF
-	TRBV15	TRBJ1-3	CATSRDLQQVSGNTIYF
medium-sized	TRBV7-8	TRBJ2-2	CASSSRTGFPGELFF
-	TRBV6-5	TRBJ2-3	CASSYGSDTQYF
-	TRBV30	TRBJ1-2	CAWSETGNYGYTF
-	TRBV9	TRBJ1-2	CASSPWDKLNYGYTF
-	TRBV7-2	TRBJ2-3	CASSLRLTSRDTQYF
-	TRBV7-9	TRBJ1-2	CASSPDPGKFNYGYTF
-	TRBV2	TRBJ1-2	CASSEQGPGGYTF
-	TRBV11-2	TRBJ2-1	CASRSLAGIYNEQFF
few	TRBV24-1	TRBJ2-2	CATKDRENTGELFF
-	TRBV27	TRBJ1-5	CASKGLPNFGPQHF
-	TRBV15	TRBJ1-2	CATSIRDRLYGYTF
-	TRBV7-8	TRBJ1-6	CASSLREGDNSPLHF
-	TRBV3-1/TRBV3-2	TRBJ1-2	CASSQDSGHYGYTF
-	TRBV5-1	TRBJ1-4	CASSPSTGWNEKLFF
-	TRBV18	TRBJ1-5	CASSPALDQPQHF
-	TRBV30	TRBJ1-1	CARRTGESEAFF
-	TRBV3-1/TRBV3-2	TRBJ2-3	CASSQLGRTDTQYF
few	TRBV6-5	TRBJ1-1	CASSYGGKTEAFF
-	TRBV7-2	TRBJ2-5	CASSLRPYQETQYF
-	TRBV3-1/TRBV3-2	TRBJ2-5	CASSHQGTGRETQYF
-	TRBV2	TRBJ1-6	CASIPGGWGSPLHF
-	TRBV9	TRBJ1-1	CASSGPGIGGNTEAFF
-	TRBV5-1	TRBJ2-3	CASSPSGTDTQYF
few	TRBV29-1	TRBJ2-3	CSVEWGANTDTQYF
once	TRBV30	TRBJ1-6	CAWSGAVPNSPLHF
-	TRBV18	TRBJ1-4	CASSPRQLSEKLFF
-	TRBV5-1	TRBJ2-3	CASSPTGGYTDTQYF
-	TRBV6-5	TRBJ1-1	CASSYTSVGVNTEAFF